This T cell receptor (beta chain) emerged from a study of Ad26.COV2.S vaccination and SARS-CoV-2 variants. Across the whole study: Donor got 5x10^10 or 1x10^11 viral particles of Ad26.COV2.S. The study's findings and limits: Whether participants received vaccine or placebo, their non-spike TCR breadth was similar.

As concerns this clone: Its antigen is undetermined.

The V and J ends lost 4 bases and 6 bases respectively, with 16 bases between them. This CDR3 spans 15 amino acids. Germline assignment: CDR1 SNHLY and CDR2 FYNNEI. The protocol was immunoSEQ multiplex PCR, while the TCRdb copy is restricted to in-frame clones and leaves out a portion. The table lists about 320,000 clones, 86% of them singletons, with approximately 1.9% in the top ten. Treatment denoted: some 19 received Ad26.COV2.S at low or high dose, single or two shots; about 5 received placebo; per-sample allocation not given. The study sampled participants on day 63 after the first vaccine or placebo injection.

The clonotype was recovered from a person aged 18 to 59 who received the Ad26.COV2.S COVID-19 vaccine or a placebo. The chain carries TRBV2 and TRBJ2-1; weak D call: TRBD2 (5 bases). The specimen was peripheral blood, collected in a trial of Ad26.COV2.S vaccine versus placebo. The CDR3 nucleotides read TGTGCCAGCAGTGCCTCGACTACCGAACGCAATGAGCAGTTCTTC. This encodes CASSASTTERNEQFF.